This TCR beta chain is drawn from a study of blood T cell repertoires in COVID-19. Study in general: The origin of the acute and convalescent COVID-19 samples was the United States, Italy and Spain. The analysed material was cDNA or gDNA that came from T cells, B-cell-depleted T cells, or PBMCs.

This clone occurred many times. Per the original data handling: Quantification of nucleated cells was approximated via reference gene primer amplification. Sequencing was performed with immunoSEQ multiplex PCR; in TCRdb, only in-frame clones are kept and a portion is missing. V and J calls and clone size are given by that table; D and trimming were obtained from the DNA. The sample lists 240,000 or so clones, roughly 80% occurring once. Per germline, CDR1 SGDLS and CDR2 YYNGEE. This CDR3 comprises 13 residues. Between the trimmed V and J ends, which lost 1 base and 6 bases, there was a span of 8 bases.

Input material: peripheral blood. The V and J genes are TRBV9 and TRBJ2-1; D unresolved. This clonotype was sampled from a young woman with acute or convalescent COVID-19. CDR3 protein: CASSVSRGNEQFF. CDR3 DNA: TGTGCCAGCAGCGTAAGTCGCGGCAATGAGCAGTTCTTC.